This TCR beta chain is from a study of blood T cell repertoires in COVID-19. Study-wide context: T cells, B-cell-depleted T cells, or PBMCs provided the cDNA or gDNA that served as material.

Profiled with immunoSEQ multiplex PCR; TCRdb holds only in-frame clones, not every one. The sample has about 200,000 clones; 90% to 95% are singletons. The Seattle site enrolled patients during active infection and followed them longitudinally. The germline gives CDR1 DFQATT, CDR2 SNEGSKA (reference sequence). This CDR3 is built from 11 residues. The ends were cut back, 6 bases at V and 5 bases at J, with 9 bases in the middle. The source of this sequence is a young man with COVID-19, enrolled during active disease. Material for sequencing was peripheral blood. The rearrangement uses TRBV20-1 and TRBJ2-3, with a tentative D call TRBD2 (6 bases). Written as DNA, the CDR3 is TGCAGTGCCCAGGGAGGAGATACGCAGTATTTT. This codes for CSAQGGDTQYF.